These 14 T cell receptor beta chains were sequenced from one sample in a study of T cell changes during pregnancy in multiple sclerosis. Clones were sequenced by immunoSEQ multiplex PCR, and TCRdb holds only the in-frame ones, with some missing. The sample carries about 40,000 clones, 85% to 95% recorded once. Sequencing was performed on CD4+ T cells from peripheral blood mononuclear cells, taken after pregnancy. Receptors originate from a female donor with multiple sclerosis, enrolled in a pregnancy study.

The chain uses TRBV2 and TRBJ1-2, with TRBD1 identical over 7 bases. The CDR3 totals 13 residues. Germline V gene data show CDR1 as SNHLY and CDR2 as FYNNEI. V lost 6 bases to trimming and J lost 4 bases; unmatched junction nucleotides: 5. The CDR3 is CASRDRQSYGYTF. The CDR3, as DNA: TGTGCCAGCAGGGACAGGCAATCCTATGGCTACACCTTC.

The rearrangement joins TRBV25-1 to TRBJ2-5; D might be TRBD2 (6 bases). There are 13 residues in the CDR3. Between the trimmed V and J ends, which lost 3 bases and 2 bases, there was a span of 7 bases. Per the germline V gene, CDR1 is MGHDK and CDR2 is SYGVNS. The CDR3: CASSDSGQETQYF. CDR3 DNA sequence: TGTGCCAGCAGTGATAGCGGACAAGAGACCCAGTACTTC.

The count of this clone is one. J is TRBJ1-2 and V is TRBV12-5; 7 bases are shared with TRBD1. Germline CDR1 and CDR2: LGHNT and FRNRAP. The CDR3 runs to 13 residues. After removal of 6 bases from V and 7 bases from J, the junction contained 8 bases not matched to a gene. The CDR3 here is CASGSATGSGYTF. The DNA for the CDR3 is TGTGCTAGTGGCTCCGCGACAGGGTCTGGCTACACCTTC.

This chain connects TRBV21-1 to TRBJ1-1; TRBD1 is the table's D call and was not checked against the DNA. TRBV21-1 is listed as a pseudogene. This CDR3 contains 14 residues. CDR3 loop: CASSKLGTGQEAFF. Here the CDR3 DNA reads TGTGCCAGCAGCAAACTAGGGACAGGGCAGGAGGCTTTCTTT.

The chain carries TRBV6-1 and TRBJ2-1; D gene unclear. The CDR3 consists of 13 residues. V was trimmed by 4 bases and J by 6 bases, leaving 10 bases between them. Germline V gene data show CDR1 as MNHNS and CDR2 as SASEGT. The CDR3 coding sequence is TGTGCCAGCAGTGTACATTCTAGCAATGAGCAGTTCTTC. This codes for CASSVHSSNEQFF.

This clone was seen a few times. The rearrangement uses TRBV20-1 and TRBJ2-1; no firm D call. The germline V gene encodes CDR1 DFQATT and CDR2 SNEGSKA (reference sequence). With 4 bases removed from V and 4 bases from J, the gap between germline ends came to 5 bases. The CDR3 contains 11 residues. The CDR3 DNA is TGCAGTGCTAACAGATACAATGAGCAGTTCTTC. It specifies CSANRYNEQFF.

The J gene is TRBJ1-6, the V gene TRBV5-1; D not certain. The V gene lost 0 bases and the J gene lost 9 bases, with 4 bases spanning the gap. Per germline, CDR1 SGHRS and CDR2 YFSETQ. This CDR3 has 12 residues. This CDR3 is CASSLDRSPLHF. The CDR3 region has the DNA TGCGCCAGCAGCTTGGATCGTTCACCCCTCCACTTT.

V and J are TRBV30 and TRBJ1-2, with D perhaps matching TRBD1 (6 bases). Per the germline V gene, CDR1 is GTSNPN and CDR2 is SVGIG (reference sequence). The CDR3 consists of 11 residues. The V end lost 8 bases, the J end lost 6 bases, and 13 bases lay between the germline ends. The CDR3 DNA reads TGTGCCCGGAACAGGGATAATGGCTACACCTTC. This sequence encodes CARNRDNGYTF.

This chain links TRBV5-4 with TRBJ1-4; TRBD1 might be the D (6 bases). Germline assignment: CDR1 SGHNT and CDR2 YYREEE (reference sequence). The CDR3 has 16 amino acids. Between the trimmed V and J ends, which lost 0 bases and 4 bases, there was a span of 13 bases. Here the CDR3 DNA reads TGTGCCAGCAGCTTGGGTGGGGGCGGCTTTAATGAAAAACTGTTTTTT. Its translation is CASSLGGGGFNEKLFF. Using reference TRBV5-4 and TRBJ1-4 for the parts outside the CDR3, the full variable domain is ETGVTQSPTHLIKTRGQQVTLRCSSQSGHNTVSWYQQALGQGPQFIFQYYREEENGRGNFPPRFSGLQFPNYSSELNVNALELDDSALYLCASSLGGGGFNEKLFFGSGTQLSVL.

This clone appeared once. The chain joins TRBV2 to TRBJ1-5; D is perhaps TRBD1 (5 bases). V lost 8 bases and J 1 base, leaving 9 bases between the germline ends. Germline CDR1 is SNHLY and CDR2 is FYNNEI. The length of the CDR3 is 13 residues. The CDR3 sequence is CASVSGSNQPQHF. The CDR3 bases are TGTGCCAGCGTTTCAGGGAGCAATCAGCCCCAGCATTTT.

This chain uses TRBV6-4 with TRBJ2-2; D is possibly TRBD2 (5 bases). The germline gives CDR1 MRHNA, CDR2 SNTAGT. The CDR3 consists of 15 residues. Trimming took 4 bases from V and 1 from J, leaving 10 bases between them. The DNA of the CDR3 is TGTGCCAGCAGTGGAGAGGCGGGGAACACCGGGGAGCTGTTTTTT. Protein product: CASSGEAGNTGELFF.

Only one count was recorded for this clone. The gene calls are TRBV19 and TRBJ2-7; D is uncertain. The V gene lost 5 bases and the J gene lost 2 bases, with 10 bases spanning the gap. Germline assignment: CDR1 LNHDA and CDR2 SQIVND (reference sequence). CDR3 length equals 13 residues. CDR3 in DNA: TGTGCCAGTAGTTTGCAGGTGGCCTACGAGCAGTACTTC. This codes for CASSLQVAYEQYF.

The V gene is TRBV29-1, the J gene TRBJ1-5; 7 nucleotides align to TRBD1. The CDR3 covers 14 residues. Unmatched junction bases numbered 9, after V lost 6 bases and J lost 4 bases. Germline assignment: CDR1 SQVTM and CDR2 ANQGSEA. CDR3 region: CSVPGTDPNQPQHF. The CDR3 DNA follows: TGCAGCGTCCCCGGGACAGACCCAAATCAGCCCCAGCATTTT.

The J gene is TRBJ2-7, the V gene TRBV5-6; D gene uncertain. The V and J ends lost 1 base and 1 base respectively, with 9 bases between them. Germline V gives CDR1 SGHDT, CDR2 YYEEEE. The CDR3 sequence is 14 residues long. CDR3: CASSLRGASYEQYF. As DNA, the CDR3 is TGTGCCAGCAGCTTGAGAGGCGCTTCCTACGAGCAGTACTTC.